In this sample, the clone carrying this TCR beta chain turned up once. This sample stems from a study of blood T cell repertoires in COVID-19. The overall study: Specimens from acute and convalescent COVID-19 originated in the United States, Italy and Spain. PBMCs, B-cell-depleted T cells, or T cells provided the cDNA or gDNA that made up the material.

Under the authors' procedure: Amplified reference gene primers provided the basis for estimating nucleated cell counts. Sequencing was performed with immunoSEQ multiplex PCR; in TCRdb, only in-frame clones are kept and a portion is missing. For V, J and clone size, that table is used; D and trimming come from the DNA. The sample lists about 100,000 clones; roughly 90% were seen once. CDR1 and CDR2 (germline): SGHTA, FQGTGA. Trimming at V came to 3 bases and at J to 4 bases, leaving 4 bases not matched to a gene. The CDR3 is 15 amino acids. Sequences were obtained from peripheral blood. The V call is TRBV7-3, the J call TRBJ2-3, with 10 bases fitting TRBD2. The TCR was taken from a human donor in a cohort sampled during active COVID-19. The CDR3 sequence: CASSFSGGPADTQYF. In nucleotides, the CDR3 is TGTGCCAGCAGCTTTAGCGGGGGGCCCGCAGATACGCAGTATTTT.